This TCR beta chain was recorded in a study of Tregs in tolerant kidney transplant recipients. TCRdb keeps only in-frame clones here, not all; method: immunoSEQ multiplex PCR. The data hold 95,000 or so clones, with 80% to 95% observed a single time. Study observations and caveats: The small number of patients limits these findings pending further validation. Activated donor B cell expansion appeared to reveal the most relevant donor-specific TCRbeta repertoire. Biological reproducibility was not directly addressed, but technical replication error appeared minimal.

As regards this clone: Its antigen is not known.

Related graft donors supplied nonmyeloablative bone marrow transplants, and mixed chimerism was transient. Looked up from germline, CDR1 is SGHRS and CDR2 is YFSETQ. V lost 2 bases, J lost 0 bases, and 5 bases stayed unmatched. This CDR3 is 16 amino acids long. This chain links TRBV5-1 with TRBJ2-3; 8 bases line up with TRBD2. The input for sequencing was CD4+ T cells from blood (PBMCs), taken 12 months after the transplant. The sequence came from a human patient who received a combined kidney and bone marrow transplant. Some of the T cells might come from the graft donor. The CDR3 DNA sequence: TGCGCCAGCAGCTTACGGGAGGGGTCCAGCACAGATACGCAGTATTTT. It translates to CASSLREGSSTDTQYF.